These 24 T cell receptor beta chains originate from one sample sequenced in a study of T cell responses to AZD1222 COVID-19 vaccine. Produced via immunoSEQ multiplex PCR; TCRdb's table is partial and in-frame only. Of fewer than 90,000 clones in the sample, around 91% were seen once. Here the sequenced sample was peripheral blood, taken 28 days after the second AZD1222 dose. These receptors were taken from an adult who received the AZD1222 COVID-19 vaccine.

The CDR3 DNA reads TGTGCCAGCACCCTTTGGAGTGGTGTCGGGGCAACTAATGAAAAACTGTTTTTT. Translated: CASTLWSGVGATNEKLFF. The rearrangement links TRBV3-1 (or the pseudogene TRBV3-2) to TRBJ1-4; the D is unclear. This CDR3 is built from 18 residues. V lost 7 bases and J lost 0, with 21 bases in between. The germline V gene encodes CDR1 LGHDT and CDR2 YNNKEL (reference sequence).

This clone was recorded once. The chain couples TRBV6-6 to TRBJ2-1; TRBD2 matches 8 bases. Germline assignment: CDR1 MNHNY and CDR2 SVGAGI (reference sequence). This CDR3 has 16 amino acids. With 2 bases clipped from V and 2 bases from J, the junction kept 5 bases outside the gene matches. This CDR3 is CASSYPGGVPYNEQFF. CDR3 DNA sequence: TGTGCCAGCAGTTACCCGGGGGGGGTCCCCTACAATGAGCAGTTCTTC.

The chain couples TRBV4-2 to TRBJ2-3; 8 nucleotides align to TRBD2. CDR1 is LGHNA and CDR2 is YNFKEQ in the germline V gene. Losses at the gene ends were 1 base for V and 2 bases for J; bases not matched to a gene: 2. This CDR3 contains 15 residues. CDR3 sequence reads: CASSQAGGPTDTQYF. The CDR3 DNA reads as TGTGCCAGCAGCCAAGCGGGGGGGCCCACAGATACGCAGTATTTT.

The CDR3 sequence is CASSFRGGENSPLHF. CDR3 nucleotides: TGTGCCAGCAGCTTTCGGGGTGGGGAAAATTCACCCCTCCACTTT. V is TRBV7-3 and J is TRBJ1-6; the D is unclear. Germline CDR1 reads SGHTA; CDR2 reads FQGTGA. CDR3 length: 15 residues. Deletions cut 3 bases from V and 7 bases from J, with 13 bases between. The full variable domain, its missing parts supplied by reference TRBV7-3 and TRBJ1-6, is GAGVSQTPSNKVTEKGKYVELRCDPISGHTALYWYRQSLGQGPEFLIYFQGTGAADDSGLPNDRFFAVRPEGSVSTLKIQRTERGDSAVYLCASSFRGGENSPLHFGNGTRLTVT.

The chain employs TRBV30 and TRBJ1-4; D gene unclear. Per germline, CDR1 GTSNPN and CDR2 SVGIG (reference sequence). V gave up 1 base and J gave up 2 bases, with 8 bases separating them. The CDR3 is 14 amino acids. CDR3 nucleotide sequence: TGTGCCTGGAGTGCCGGGAGGACTAATGAAAAACTGTTTTTT. It yields the protein CAWSAGRTNEKLFF.

The chain combines TRBV12-5 with TRBJ2-3; unclear D gene. Germline CDR1 reads LGHNT; CDR2 reads FRNRAP. CDR3 length equals 11 residues. Trimming stripped 7 bases from V and 10 bases from J, with 12 bases between. The CDR3 is CASVLSKAQYF. The CDR3 nucleotides read TGTGCTAGTGTTCTAAGTAAGGCGCAGTATTTT.

The chain couples TRBV5-1 to TRBJ2-3, with D hard to call. The CDR3 is 16 amino acids. Germline V gene sequence: CDR1 SGHRS, CDR2 YFSETQ. The V and J ends lost 4 bases and 0 bases respectively, with 15 bases between them. CDR3: CASSKRTVGSTDTQYF. The CDR3, as DNA: TGCGCCAGCAGCAAGAGGACGGTTGGAAGCACAGATACGCAGTATTTT.

V is TRBV18 and J is TRBJ1-2; D gene uncertain. The CDR3 has 14 amino acids. The V gene lost 2 bases and the J gene lost 2 bases, with 9 bases spanning the gap. The germline gives CDR1 KGHSH, CDR2 LQKENI. The CDR3 reads CASSPGAPNYGYTF. The CDR3 DNA reads as TGTGCCAGCTCACCAGGTGCACCCAACTATGGCTACACCTTC.

The chain employs TRBV7-2 and TRBJ1-1; TRBD1 matches at 7 bases. The V segment lost 0 bases and the J segment 9 bases; nucleotides outside the gene matches: 7. Germline V lookup: CDR1 SGHTA, CDR2 FQGNSA. The CDR3 loop spans 14 amino acids. The chain's CDR3 is CASSLAAAGGKAFF. CDR3 bases: TGTGCCAGCAGCTTAGCGGCCGCAGGGGGTAAAGCTTTCTTT.

This clone has a single count. The CDR3 bases are TGCAGTGCTAGTAAGCAGGGGGCGAGCTACACCTTC. It translates to CSASKQGASYTF. The chain carries TRBV20-1 and TRBJ1-2; 8 positions match TRBD1. V lost 3 bases, J lost 9 bases, and 6 bases stayed unmatched. In germline, CDR1 is DFQATT, CDR2 SNEGSKA (reference sequence). The CDR3 runs 12 residues.

The chain is built from TRBV3-1 (or the pseudogene TRBV3-2) and TRBJ2-1, with a weak D call TRBD1 (5 bases). Germline V CDR1 and CDR2: LGHDT, YNNKEL (reference sequence). Trimming removed 0 bases from V and 4 bases from J, with 10 bases in between. This CDR3 has 15 residues. This CDR3 reads CASSQEGAGYNEQFF. In DNA, the CDR3 is TGTGCCAGCAGCCAAGAAGGGGCAGGGTACAATGAGCAGTTCTTC.

The chain employs TRBV6-1 and TRBJ2-7, with D unresolved. The CDR3 is made up of 18 amino acids. CDR1 is MNHNS, CDR2 SASEGT, per germline. Trimming left V 0 bases short and J 0 bases short, with 18 bases between. The CDR3 here is CASSEARGPTLSSYEQYF. CDR3 nucleotide sequence: TGTGCCAGCAGTGAAGCGCGAGGCCCGACGCTTAGCTCCTACGAGCAGTACTTC.

This clone appeared a single time. This rearrangement joins TRBV5-4 to TRBJ1-2; D is undetermined. V was trimmed by 6 bases and J by 2 bases, leaving 8 bases between them. The germline V gene encodes CDR1 SGHNT and CDR2 YYREEE (reference sequence). The CDR3 has 12 amino acids. The DNA of the CDR3 is TGTGCCAGCAACGCGGGGAACTATGGCTACACCTTC. Translation gives CASNAGNYGYTF.

The J gene is TRBJ2-5, the V gene TRBV4-2; weak D call: TRBD2 (5 bases). Germline assignment: CDR1 LGHNA and CDR2 YNFKEQ. V lost 1 base and J lost 4, with 10 bases in between. CDR3 length: 14 residues. In DNA, the CDR3 is TGTGCCAGCAGCCAAGCGGGAAGTAGAGAGACCCAGTACTTC. It is translated as CASSQAGSRETQYF.

The rearrangement uses TRBV29-1 and TRBJ1-2; D not resolved. CDR3 length: 15 amino acids. Germline V gene lookup returns CDR1 SQVTM and CDR2 ANQGSEA. V lost 0 bases and J lost 3, with 14 bases in between. CDR3 sequence reads: CSVEETLYPDYGYTF. In nucleotides, the CDR3 is TGCAGCGTTGAAGAAACCCTATATCCCGACTATGGCTACACCTTC.

The chain is built from TRBV2 and TRBJ2-2, with TRBD1 identical over 7 bases. The length of the CDR3 is 15 residues. V shed 5 bases and J 2 bases; nucleotides not matched to a gene: 5. The germline CDR1 and CDR2 sequences are SNHLY and FYNNEI. CDR3 protein: CASSLDRDNTGELFF. The CDR3 region has the DNA TGTGCCAGCAGTCTTGACAGGGACAACACCGGGGAGCTGTTTTTT.

This chain connects TRBV2 to TRBJ1-5, with 10 bases matching TRBD1. The CDR3 has 15 residues. The germline CDR1 and CDR2 sequences are SNHLY and FYNNEI. V gave up 5 bases and J gave up 2 bases; unmatched junction bases: 3. The DNA of the CDR3 is TGTGCCAGCAGTCTGGACAGGGGGGGCAATCAGCCCCAGCATTTT. It translates to CASSLDRGGNQPQHF.

The chain joins TRBV6-5 to TRBJ2-1; 9 nucleotides match TRBD1. The CDR3 length is 14 residues. Germline trimming cut 2 bases from V and 8 bases from J; bases unmatched to any gene: 4. CDR1 and CDR2 from the germline V gene are MNHEY and SVGAGI. CDR3 amino acids: CASSYGTGRDEQFF. The CDR3 DNA is TGTGCCAGCAGTTACGGGACAGGGAGGGATGAGCAGTTCTTC.

The rearrangement links TRBV5-3 to TRBJ2-2; tentative D call: TRBD1 (6 bases). TRBV5-3 is sorted into the ORF group, with uncertain function. V lost 1 base and J 0 bases, leaving 13 bases between the germline ends. The CDR3 is 17 residues long. The CDR3 nucleotides are TGTGCCAGAAGCTTGTCGACGGGGACAACGAACACCGGGGAGCTGTTTTTT. As protein: CARSLSTGTTNTGELFF.

This rearrangement joins TRBV4-1 to TRBJ1-4; possibly TRBD1 for D (5 bases). CDR1 and CDR2 from the germline V gene are MGHRA and YSYEKL. Trimming removed 0 bases at V and 7 bases at J, with 15 bases between. The CDR3 runs to 16 residues. The CDR3 nucleotides read TGCGCCAGCAGCCAAGAGAGAGGGGTAGGACGTGAAAAACTGTTTTTT. As protein: CASSQERGVGREKLFF.

The J gene is TRBJ1-1, the V gene TRBV5-1; D uncertain. This CDR3 has 12 amino acids. V shed 7 bases and J shed 6 bases, with 13 bases lying between them. CDR1 is SGHRS, CDR2 YFSETQ, per germline. In DNA form, the CDR3 reads TGCGCCAGCTCCGAGTCGGAGGCTGAAGCTTTCTTT. Its translation: CASSESEAEAFF.

The V gene is TRBV3-1 (or the pseudogene TRBV3-2), the J gene TRBJ2-5; 7 bases map to TRBD2. Trimming at V came to 4 bases and at J to 5 bases, leaving 7 bases not matched to a gene. The CDR3 consists of 14 residues. Germline V lookup: CDR1 LGHDT, CDR2 YNNKEL (reference sequence). This CDR3 reads CASSRSGEGETQYF. The CDR3 nucleotides read TGTGCCAGCAGCCGTTCCGGGGAGGGTGAGACCCAGTACTTC.

J is TRBJ2-2 and V is TRBV7-3, with a possible D match to TRBD1 (6 bases). The ends were cut back, 0 bases at V and 0 bases at J, with 11 bases in the middle. The germline V gene encodes CDR1 SGHTA and CDR2 FQGTGA. This CDR3 has 17 amino acids. CDR3 DNA sequence: TGTGCCAGCAGCTTAACATTGGGGGCTCCGAACACCGGGGAGCTGTTTTTT. Amino acids: CASSLTLGAPNTGELFF.

V and J are TRBV6-1 and TRBJ2-7; D uncertain. The V gene lost 0 bases and the J gene lost 4 bases, with 7 bases spanning the gap. The CDR3 length is 13 residues. From germline, CDR1 is MNHNS and CDR2 SASEGT. The CDR3 protein is CASSEAGRYEQYF. CDR3 in DNA: TGTGCCAGCAGTGAAGCCGGTCGATACGAGCAGTACTTC.